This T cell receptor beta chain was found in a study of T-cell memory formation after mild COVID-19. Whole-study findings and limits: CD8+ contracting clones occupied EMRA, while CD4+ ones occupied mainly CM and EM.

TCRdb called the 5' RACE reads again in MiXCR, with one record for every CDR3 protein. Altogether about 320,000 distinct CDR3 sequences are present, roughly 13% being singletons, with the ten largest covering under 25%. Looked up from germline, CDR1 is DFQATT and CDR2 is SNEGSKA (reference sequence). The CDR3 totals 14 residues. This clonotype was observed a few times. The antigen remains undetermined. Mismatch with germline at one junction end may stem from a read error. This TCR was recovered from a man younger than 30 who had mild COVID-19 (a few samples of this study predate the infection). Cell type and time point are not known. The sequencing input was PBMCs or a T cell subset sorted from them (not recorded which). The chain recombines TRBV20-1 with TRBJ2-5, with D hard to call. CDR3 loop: CRARDMQEQETQYF. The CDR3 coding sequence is TGCAGAGCTAGAGATATGCAGGAGCAAGAGACCCAGTACTTC.